This TCR beta chain comes out of a study of beta chain features in type 1 diabetes. All of the isolated RNA was reverse transcribed, so expressed TCRB transcripts were sequenced. Profiling relied on immunoSEQ multiplex PCR, and the TCRdb table lists in-frame clones only, not all of them. The sample holds a few hundred thousand clones; 25% to 35% are singletons and the top ten take roughly 4%. Blood was drawn once from each donor into heparinised tubes. The draws averaged around 110 mL. Populations isolated by sorting all had purity greater than 98%. CDR3 length: 12 residues. The germline V and J ends were trimmed by 5 bases and 2 bases, with 7 bases remaining between them. Germline assignment: CDR1 SGHAT and CDR2 FQNNGV.

The source material was central memory CD4+ T cells from blood. The chain employs TRBV11-2 and TRBJ2-7; D is unclear. The receptor was isolated from a man aged 25 to 40 in good health. The CDR3 here is CASSNRPYEQYF. CDR3 nucleotide sequence: TGTGCCAGCAGCAACAGACCCTACGAGCAGTACTTC. Full variable domain (missing parts from reference TRBV11-2 and TRBJ2-7): EAGVAQSPRYKIIEKRQSVAFWCNPISGHATLYWYQQILGQGPKLLIQFQNNGVVDDSQLPKDRFSAERLKGVDSTLKIQPAKLEDSAVYLCASSNRPYEQYFGPGTRLTVT.